Sequencing of this TCR beta chain was carried out in a study of T cells in tumors after PD-1 blockade. About the study: Either cemiplimab 350 mg every 2 weeks or pembrolizumab 200 mg every 3 weeks was given. Mean per blood sample: about 110,000 templates (about 24,000-290,000), about 37,000 unique clonotypes.

Method: immunoSEQ multiplex PCR; TCRdb's copy keeps in-frame clones and lacks some. The table records tens of thousands of clones, approximately 79% of them present only once. V lost 7 bases, J lost 4 bases, and 22 bases lay in between. This CDR3 comprises 16 residues. This sample comprised PBMCs, obtained after anti-PD-1 treatment. This clonotype was obtained from a human donor with basal cell carcinoma. The chain uses TRBV23-1 and TRBJ1-2; D possibly corresponds to TRBD1 (5 bases). TRBV23-1 is recorded as an ORF, its role being uncertain. The DNA for the CDR3 is TGCGCCAGCATCTATAGTTGGACACACGAGAGCTATGGCTACACCTTC. This sequence encodes CASIYSWTHESYGYTF.